The clone carrying this T cell receptor (beta chain) has just a few counts. These data originate in a study of blood T cell repertoires in COVID-19. Turning to the study itself: Collection of acute and convalescent COVID-19 samples took place in the United States, Italy and Spain. PBMCs, B-cell-depleted T cells, or T cells provided the cDNA or gDNA that made up the material.

Original methodology: By means of reference gene primer amplification, nucleated cell counts were estimated. The assay was immunoSEQ multiplex PCR, and TCRdb's table has in-frame clones only and misses some. V, J and clone size were drawn from that table, and D and trimming were deduced from the DNA. The table has about 100,000 clones, approximately 85% seen once. There are 14 residues in the CDR3. CDR1 is SGHNT and CDR2 is YYREEE in the germline V gene (reference sequence). V was trimmed by 2 bases and J by 8 bases, leaving 13 bases between them. The receptor comes from a man aged 60-69 years with acute or convalescent COVID-19. The V gene is TRBV5-4, the J gene TRBJ1-4; a possible D gene is TRBD1 (5 bases). Material: peripheral blood. The CDR3 loop is CASSLGTGEEKLFF. CDR3 nucleotides: TGTGCCAGCAGCTTAGGGACGGGGGAAGAAAAACTGTTTTTT.